The 21 T cell receptor beta chains below were found in one sample sequenced in a study of tumor-infiltrating lymphocytes in primary liver carcinoma. cDNA specific to TCR beta was made from 450 to 650 ng of total RNA, with a constant-region primer employed for priming. Investigators got TCR beta libraries out of three nested multiplex PCR rounds, done with slightly modified ARM-PCR. The study ran its first two PCR rounds for about 11 cycles each, using TRBV1-TRBV30 forward primers and a C-beta reverse primer. TCRdb reanalysed the multiplex PCR reads using MiXCR and keeps one entry per CDR3 protein. Of approximately 80,000 distinct CDR3 sequences listed, roughly two thirds were seen once; the top ten hold 26%. Unsorted bulk tissue, about 19-31 mg of it, served as the source for co-extraction of RNA and DNA. The source material was tumor-adjacent normal liver tissue. These receptors came from a man aged 40-50 years with primary liver carcinoma and hepatitis B virus infection.

J is TRBJ2-1 and V is TRBV24-1, with TRBD2 matching 7 bases. The CDR3 runs 18 residues. Germline CDR1 KGHDR, CDR2 SFDVKD. With 3 bases clipped from V and 7 bases from J, the junction kept 17 bases outside the gene matches. The CDR3 coding sequence is TGTGCCACCAGTGATACCAACATTGGCGGGGGTTTGTATAATGAGCAGTTCTTC. Residues: CATSDTNIGGGLYNEQFF.

This clonotype was seen only a few times. V and J are TRBV29-1 and TRBJ2-3, with 7 bases that match TRBD2. CDR3 size: 15 residues. J was trimmed by 1 base and V by 8 bases; bases with no gene match: 12. CDR1 is SQVTM and CDR2 is ANQGSEA in the germline V gene. CDR3 nucleotides: TGCAGCTCCCGGCCGCGGGAGAGGGGCACAGATACGCAGTATTTT. It is translated as CSSRPRERGTDTQYF.

In regard to this clonotype: One end of the junction is discordant with germline, which a read error may explain. V gene TRBV29-1 combines with J gene TRBJ2-3; TRBD2 might be the D (5 bases). The germline CDR1 and CDR2 sequences are SQVTM and ANQGSEA. CDR3 length equals 13 residues. DNA of the CDR3: TGCAGCGTTGACGTAACTAGTACAGATACGCAGTGTTTT. Protein: CSVDVTSTDTQCF.

A remark on this clonotype: Relative to the germline gene, one junction end is altered; a read error may explain this. The chain employs TRBV7-8 and TRBJ2-3; 8 bases are shared with TRBD2. Germline V gene sequence: CDR1 SGHVS, CDR2 FQNEAQ. The CDR3 is made up of 18 amino acids. The CDR3 region has the DNA TGTGCCAGCAGCAAACTGGGACTAGACTTCACCGGGAAGGATACACAGTATTTT. This gives the protein CASSKLGLDFTGKDTQYF.

This clonotype was counted once. Since the CDR3 does not end with the conserved phenylalanine or tryptophan, this likely comes from a read error. This chain links TRBV11-3 with TRBJ2-1; the D call may be TRBD1 or TRBD2 (5 bases each). The CDR3 has 15 amino acids. Per germline, CDR1 SGHNT and CDR2 YENEEA. Trimming shortened V by 5 bases and J by 7 bases, and 18 bases separated the two germline ends. Here the CDR3 DNA reads TGTGCCAGCAGCGCCGGGGCTAGAGAGATTAATGAGCAGTTCCTT. Translating gives CASSAGAREINEQFL.

Remarks on this clonotype: A single base separates this from a much larger clone, so it may be a read error. CDR3 coding DNA: TGTGCCAGCAGTAGAACCCTTAGGAAGGAGTCACCCCTCCACTTT. Translation: CASSRTLRKESPLHF. The chain employs TRBV6-5 and TRBJ1-6; the D is unclear. Germline assignment: CDR1 MNHEY and CDR2 SVGAGI. The V end was cut by 5 bases, the J end by 10 bases, with 18 bases between. This CDR3 is 15 amino acids long.

At least ten counts were recorded for this clonotype. J is TRBJ2-1 and V is TRBV4-1; possible D gene TRBD2, 5 bases. The CDR3 extends over 14 amino acids. V lost 2 bases and J lost 4, with 9 bases in between. Per the germline V gene, CDR1 is MGHRA and CDR2 is YSYEKL. CDR3: CASSQLGEYNEQFF. The CDR3, as DNA: TGCGCCAGCAGCCAACTGGGAGAATACAATGAGCAGTTCTTC.

Comments on this clonotype: Given a much more abundant clone one base away, this may be a read error. The genes are TRBV11-2 and TRBJ2-7; D is unclear. V was shortened by 2 bases and J by 6 bases, with 17 bases between the two germline ends. The CDR3 is made up of 15 amino acids. The germline CDR1 and CDR2 sequences are SGHAT and FQNNGV. The chain's CDR3 is CASSLSGEATCEQYF. The CDR3 region has the DNA TGTGCCAGCAGCTTAAGTGGAGAGGCGACCTGCGAGCAGTACTTC.

This clonotype was detected many times. The rearrangement uses TRBV13 and TRBJ1-2; a possible D gene is TRBD1 (5 bases). In germline, CDR1 is PRHDT, CDR2 FYEKMQ (reference sequence). This CDR3 is 15 amino acids long. V was cut by 5 bases and J by 4 bases, with 17 bases left in between. The chain's CDR3 is CASSGRGRDFYGYTF. Written as DNA, the CDR3 is TGTGCCAGCAGCGGCCGGGGCAGGGATTTCTATGGCTACACCTTC.

Points on this clonotype: One junction end disagrees with the germline gene, perhaps due to a read error. The chain uses TRBV12-3 or TRBV12-4 and TRBJ2-7; 8 nucleotides match TRBD2. This CDR3 has 18 residues. The CDR3 is CASTKLTGGPSLVYEQYF. Written as DNA, the CDR3 is TGCGCCAGCACCAAACTAACGGGAGGGCCAAGTCTTGTCTACGAGCAGTACTTC.

To note about this clonotype: The junction does not match germline at one end; this may be a read error. This chain joins TRBV5-5 and TRBJ2-1; D gene uncertain. The CDR3 covers 15 residues. Germline values: CDR1 SGHKS, CDR2 YYEKEE (reference sequence). CDR3 nucleotide sequence: TGTGCTAGCAACTTGGTTCCCGGACGGTACAACGAGCAGTTCTTC. This translates into CASNLVPGRYNEQFF.

As regards this clonotype: A junction end diverges from the germline sequence, so it may reflect a read error. The CDR3 DNA reads TGTGCCAGCAGGGACCACAGGGGGCGGAATTCACTCCTCCACTTT. Its translation: CASRDHRGRNSLLHF. The chain combines TRBV6-5 with TRBJ1-6, with 9 bases identical to TRBD1. Germline lookup yields CDR1 MNHEY and CDR2 SVGAGI. The CDR3 is 15 residues long.

In the case of this clonotype: At one end, the junction sequence differs from germline, possibly due to a read error. The rearrangement links TRBV4-3 to TRBJ2-1; no definite D call. Germline CDR1 reads LGHNA; CDR2 reads YSLEER. The CDR3 has 16 residues. CDR3 in amino acids: CASIQFPPPADNEQFF. The CDR3 DNA reads as TGTGCCAGCATCCAATTCCCCCCCCCGGCGGACAATGAGCAGTTCTTC.

This clonotype was found many times. The J gene is TRBJ2-7, the V gene TRBV5-4; possible D gene TRBD2, 7 bases. This CDR3 has 13 amino acids. The V end lost 4 bases, the J end lost 2 bases, and 10 bases lay between the germline ends. Per the germline V gene, CDR1 is SGHNT and CDR2 is YYREEE (reference sequence). The CDR3 reads CASSRGAPYEQYF. In DNA, the CDR3 is TGTGCCAGCAGCCGGGGGGCTCCCTACGAGCAGTACTTC.

This clonotype occurred once. The conserved phenylalanine or tryptophan is not found at the CDR3 terminus, so this likely reflects a read error. This chain links TRBV18 with TRBJ2-7; D remains ambiguous. Germline V lookup: CDR1 KGHSH, CDR2 LQKENI. V gave up 4 bases and J gave up 7 bases, with 14 bases separating them. The CDR3 length is 13 residues. Here the CDR3 reads CASSREYGYEQYL. DNA of the CDR3: TGTGCCAGCTCACGAGAATACGGGTATGAGCAGTACCTC.

As to this clonotype: The junction departs from the called germline gene at one end, perhaps through a read error. The chain couples TRBV11-3 to TRBJ2-7; D gene ambiguous. Germline CDR1 is SGHNT and CDR2 is YENEEA. The CDR3 runs to 17 residues. The CDR3 region has the DNA TGTGCCAGCAGCTTAGATTTTGCACAGAGTGACTCCTACGATCAGTACTTC. It yields the protein CASSLDFAQSDSYDQYF.

This clonotype was found once. An end of the junction differs from the germline gene, which may be a read error. This chain uses TRBV11-2 with TRBJ2-1; TRBD2 aligns across 7 bases. In germline, CDR1 is SGHAT, CDR2 FQNNGV. The CDR3 is 19 residues long. CDR3 nucleotides: TGTGCCAGCAACTTAGATGGGCGATTCAGCGGGACCCTCCACAATGAGCAGTTCTTC. Translation gives CASNLDGRFSGTLHNEQFF.

This clonotype was found many times. The CDR3: CASSTGLAGANEQFF. Written as DNA, the CDR3 is TGTGCCAGCAGCACGGGACTAGCGGGAGCCAATGAGCAGTTCTTC. The rearrangement links TRBV5-4 to TRBJ2-1; 14 bases line up with TRBD2. This CDR3 is built from 15 residues. CDR1 and CDR2 from the germline V gene are SGHNT and YYREEE (reference sequence). V dropped 4 bases and J dropped 6; count of bases not matched to a gene: 3.

V gene TRBV6-1 combines with J gene TRBJ2-1, with TRBD2 matching 7 bases. The CDR3 runs 16 residues. Germline V gene data show CDR1 as MNHNS and CDR2 as SASEGT. V was clipped by 8 bases and J by 12 bases; unmatched bases: 22. CDR3 sequence: CASLLGTTSESRGQFF. DNA for the CDR3: TGTGCCAGCCTCCTGGGGACTACTAGCGAGAGTAGAGGGCAGTTCTTC.

This clonotype was found many times. This chain joins TRBV28 and TRBJ2-1; unclear D gene. Per germline, CDR1 MDHEN and CDR2 SYDVKM. With 3 bases removed from V and 4 bases from J, the gap between germline ends came to 13 bases. The CDR3 runs to 15 residues. CDR3 DNA sequence: TGTGCCAGCAGTTTTAAGGTGATAACGTACAATGAGCAGTTCTTC. Its protein is CASSFKVITYNEQFF.

The chain has TRBV5-1 and TRBJ1-4; TRBD1 might be the D (5 bases). CDR3 size: 16 residues. Per germline, CDR1 SGHRS and CDR2 YFSETQ. V lost 4 bases to trimming and J lost 4 bases, with 17 bases between them. CDR3 coding DNA: TGCGCCAGCAGCATCACAACCGGGACCCGTAATGAAAAACTGTTTTTT. This gives the protein CASSITTGTRNEKLFF.